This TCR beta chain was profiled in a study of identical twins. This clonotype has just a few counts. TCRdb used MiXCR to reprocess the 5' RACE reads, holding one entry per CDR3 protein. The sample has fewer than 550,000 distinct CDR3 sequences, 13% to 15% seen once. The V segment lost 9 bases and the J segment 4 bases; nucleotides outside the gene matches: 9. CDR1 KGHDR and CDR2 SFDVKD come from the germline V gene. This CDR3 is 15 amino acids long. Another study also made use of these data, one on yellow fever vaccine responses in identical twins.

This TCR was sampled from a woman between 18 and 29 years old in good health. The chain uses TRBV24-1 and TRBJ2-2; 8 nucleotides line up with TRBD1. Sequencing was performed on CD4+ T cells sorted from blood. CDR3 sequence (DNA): TGTGCCACCTCGACGGACAGGGAACCCACCGGGGAGCTGTTTTTT. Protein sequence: CATSTDREPTGELFF.